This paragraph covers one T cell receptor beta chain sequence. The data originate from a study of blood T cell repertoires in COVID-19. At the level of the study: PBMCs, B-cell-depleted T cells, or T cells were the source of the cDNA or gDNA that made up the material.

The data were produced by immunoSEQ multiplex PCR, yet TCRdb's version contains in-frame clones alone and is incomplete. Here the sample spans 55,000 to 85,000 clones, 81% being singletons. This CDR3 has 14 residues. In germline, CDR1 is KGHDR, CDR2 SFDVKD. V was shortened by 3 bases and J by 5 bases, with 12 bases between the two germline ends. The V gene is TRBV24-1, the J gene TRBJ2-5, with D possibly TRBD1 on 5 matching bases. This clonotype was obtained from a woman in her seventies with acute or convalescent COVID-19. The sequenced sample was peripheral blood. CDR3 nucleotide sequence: TGTGCCACCAGTGATCACAGGATTGAGGAGACCCAGTACTTC. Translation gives CATSDHRIEETQYF.